These T cell receptor beta chains were read from a single sample in a study of cytomegalovirus exposure and HLA in healthy donors. Profiling relied on immunoSEQ multiplex PCR, and the TCRdb table lists in-frame clones only, not all of them. The sample yields roughly 170,000 clones, 80% to 85% seen once. Sequenced input: PBMCs. These receptors were collected from a man younger than 40 in good health and CMV-seronegative. Both conserved end residues are part of each CDR3. A D gene is named only where the DNA matches it firmly. Rows give clone size only sometimes, using once, few, many, or a class for an expanded clone.

j_gene: TRBJ2-7; v_gene: TRBV7-9; abundance: -; d_gene: TRBD2; CDR3aa: CASSLGLAIDEQYF; CDR3nt: TGTGCCAGCAGCTTAGGACTAGCGATCGACGAGCAGTACTTC
j_gene: TRBJ2-3; v_gene: TRBV28; abundance: -; d_gene: TRBD2; CDR3aa: CASSFGLPSGGGWTDTQYF; CDR3nt: TGTGCCAGCAGTTTTGGCCTCCCCTCTGGCGGGGGGTGGACAGATACGCAGTATTTT
j_gene: TRBJ1-2; v_gene: TRBV15; abundance: -; d_gene: -; CDR3aa: CATSRDPQGNRHGGYTF; CDR3nt: TGTGCCACCAGCAGAGATCCCCAGGGGAACAGGCACGGTGGCTACACCTTC
j_gene: TRBJ2-7; v_gene: TRBV7-2; abundance: few; d_gene: TRBD1; CDR3aa: CASSFWTGGDYEQYF; CDR3nt: TGTGCCAGCAGCTTTTGGACAGGTGGGGACTACGAGCAGTACTTC
j_gene: TRBJ1-4; v_gene: TRBV4-3; abundance: -; d_gene: -; CDR3aa: CASSHGRNEKLFF; CDR3nt: TGCGCCAGCAGCCATGGGCGAAATGAAAAACTGTTTTTT
j_gene: TRBJ2-2; v_gene: TRBV27; abundance: -; d_gene: -; CDR3aa: CASRDRQDLNTGELFF; CDR3nt: TGTGCCAGCAGGGACAGACAGGATCTAAACACCGGGGAGCTGTTTTTT
j_gene: TRBJ2-6; v_gene: TRBV4-3; abundance: -; d_gene: TRBD1; CDR3aa: CASSPGTGGVRANVLTF; CDR3nt: TGCGCCAGCAGTCCCGGGACAGGGGGCGTGAGGGCCAACGTCCTGACTTTC
j_gene: TRBJ2-5; v_gene: TRBV27; abundance: -; d_gene: -; CDR3aa: CASSPNWEETQYF; CDR3nt: TGTGCCAGCAGCCCGAACTGGGAGGAGACCCAGTACTTC
j_gene: TRBJ2-7; v_gene: TRBV27; abundance: -; d_gene: TRBD1; CDR3aa: CASSLYGTASYEQYF; CDR3nt: TGTGCCAGCAGTTTATACGGGACAGCCTCCTACGAGCAGTACTTC
j_gene: TRBJ1-5; v_gene: TRBV18; abundance: -; d_gene: -; CDR3aa: CASSPAGGLMRQPQHF; CDR3nt: TGTGCCAGCTCACCGGCGGGCGGGCTTATGCGTCAGCCCCAGCATTTT
j_gene: TRBJ1-6; v_gene: TRBV15; abundance: -; d_gene: -; CDR3aa: CATSREGHRKSNSPLHF; CDR3nt: TGTGCCACCAGCAGAGAAGGACACCGGAAATCCAATTCACCCCTCCACTTT
j_gene: TRBJ2-7; v_gene: TRBV5-1; abundance: -; d_gene: TRBD1; CDR3aa: CASSLAGTGNEQYF; CDR3nt: TGCGCCAGCAGCTTGGCCGGGACAGGAAACGAGCAGTACTTC
j_gene: TRBJ1-1; v_gene: TRBV9; abundance: -; d_gene: -; CDR3aa: CASSKGRLNTEAFF; CDR3nt: TGTGCCAGCAGCAAGGGGAGGTTGAACACTGAAGCTTTCTTT
j_gene: TRBJ2-3; v_gene: TRBV18; abundance: -; d_gene: TRBD2; CDR3aa: CASSRLAGGPDTQYF; CDR3nt: TGTGCCAGCTCCCGACTAGCGGGAGGGCCAGATACGCAGTATTTT
j_gene: TRBJ2-3; v_gene: TRBV28; abundance: few; d_gene: -; CDR3aa: CASSFTGARDTQYF; CDR3nt: TGTGCCAGCAGTTTTACGGGAGCGAGAGATACGCAGTATTTT
j_gene: TRBJ2-7; v_gene: TRBV30; abundance: -; d_gene: -; CDR3aa: CAWSDYYEQYF; CDR3nt: TGTGCCTGGAGCGACTATTACGAGCAGTACTTC
j_gene: TRBJ1-4; v_gene: TRBV5-4; abundance: -; d_gene: TRBD1; CDR3aa: CASSSGQGRTNEKLFF; CDR3nt: TGTGCCAGCAGCTCCGGACAGGGTCGAACTAATGAAAAACTGTTTTTT
j_gene: TRBJ2-7; v_gene: TRBV2; abundance: -; d_gene: TRBD2; CDR3aa: CASSEQLAGSYEQYF; CDR3nt: TGTGCCAGCAGTGAGCAACTAGCGGGATCCTACGAGCAGTACTTC
j_gene: TRBJ1-4; v_gene: TRBV11-2; abundance: -; d_gene: -; CDR3aa: CASSLGTGLGEKLFF; CDR3nt: TGTGCCAGCAGCTTAGGCACAGGGTTGGGTGAAAAACTGTTTTTT
j_gene: TRBJ2-1; v_gene: TRBV9; abundance: -; d_gene: TRBD2; CDR3aa: CASSATSGRFNEQFF; CDR3nt: TGTGCCAGCAGCGCCACTAGCGGGAGGTTCAATGAGCAGTTCTTC
j_gene: TRBJ1-2; v_gene: TRBV7-3; abundance: -; d_gene: TRBD1; CDR3aa: CASSLRDRVHGYTF; CDR3nt: TGTGCCAGCAGCTTAAGGGACAGGGTCCATGGCTACACCTTC
j_gene: TRBJ1-1; v_gene: TRBV5-1; abundance: -; d_gene: TRBD1; CDR3aa: CASSADRVSEAFF; CDR3nt: TGCGCCAGCAGCGCTGACAGGGTCTCTGAAGCTTTCTTT
j_gene: TRBJ2-7; v_gene: TRBV19; abundance: -; d_gene: -; CDR3aa: CASSPKHQGPYEQYF; CDR3nt: TGTGCCAGTAGTCCTAAACATCAGGGTCCCTACGAGCAGTACTTC
j_gene: TRBJ2-5; v_gene: TRBV28; abundance: -; d_gene: -; CDR3aa: CASREQLAGRETQYF; CDR3nt: TGTGCCAGCAGGGAACAGCTCGCCGGAAGGGAGACCCAGTACTTC
j_gene: TRBJ1-1; v_gene: TRBV10-1; abundance: -; d_gene: -; CDR3aa: CASSGGAEAFF; CDR3nt: TGCGCCAGCAGTGGGGGGGCTGAAGCTTTCTTT
j_gene: TRBJ2-7; v_gene: TRBV19; abundance: -; d_gene: TRBD2; CDR3aa: CASRLSGSSYEQYF; CDR3nt: TGTGCCAGTAGACTTAGCGGGAGTTCCTACGAGCAGTACTTC
j_gene: TRBJ2-2; v_gene: TRBV2; abundance: -; d_gene: -; CDR3aa: CASSGSTTNTGELFF; CDR3nt: TGTGCCAGCAGTGGGTCGACAACGAACACCGGGGAGCTGTTTTTT
j_gene: TRBJ2-6; v_gene: TRBV9; abundance: -; d_gene: TRBD2; CDR3aa: CASSGLRGAHSGANVLTF; CDR3nt: TGTGCCAGCAGCGGCCTGCGGGGGGCTCACTCTGGGGCCAACGTCCTGACTTTC
j_gene: TRBJ2-7; v_gene: TRBV5-1; abundance: -; d_gene: TRBD1; CDR3aa: CASSWGQGAYEQYF; CDR3nt: TGCGCCAGCAGCTGGGGACAGGGGGCATACGAGCAGTACTTC
j_gene: TRBJ1-2; v_gene: TRBV7-2; abundance: -; d_gene: -; CDR3aa: CASSPSGGWDGYTF; CDR3nt: TGTGCCAGCAGCCCCTCGGGAGGGTGGGATGGCTACACCTTC
j_gene: TRBJ2-1; v_gene: TRBV4-2; abundance: -; d_gene: -; CDR3aa: CASSTQLYNEQFF; CDR3nt: TGTGCCAGCAGCACTCAACTATACAATGAGCAGTTCTTC
j_gene: TRBJ2-3; v_gene: TRBV5-1; abundance: -; d_gene: TRBD2; CDR3aa: CASSFSGGAADTQYF; CDR3nt: TGCGCCAGCAGCTTTAGCGGGGGGGCCGCAGATACGCAGTATTTT
j_gene: TRBJ1-3; v_gene: TRBV4-1; abundance: -; d_gene: -; CDR3aa: CASSQWTHLEENTIYF; CDR3nt: TGCGCCAGCAGCCAATGGACTCACCTGGAAGAAAACACCATATATTTT
j_gene: TRBJ2-7; v_gene: TRBV30; abundance: -; d_gene: TRBD2; CDR3aa: CAWSVRLGVAGSEQYF; CDR3nt: TGTGCCTGGAGTGTACGGTTAGGGGTAGCGGGGTCCGAGCAGTACTTC
j_gene: TRBJ2-7; v_gene: TRBV19; abundance: -; d_gene: TRBD1; CDR3aa: CASSETGTGLLRLSYEQYF; CDR3nt: TGTGCCAGTAGTGAAACCGGGACAGGGCTCCTCCGGCTCTCCTACGAGCAGTACTTC
j_gene: TRBJ1-6; v_gene: TRBV6-6; abundance: once; d_gene: TRBD1; CDR3aa: CASSVQGATNSPLHF; CDR3nt: TGTGCCAGCAGCGTACAGGGGGCCACGAATTCACCCCTCCACTTT
j_gene: TRBJ2-7; v_gene: TRBV5-1; abundance: -; d_gene: TRBD2; CDR3aa: CASSMGLAGGTYEQYF; CDR3nt: TGCGCCAGCAGCATGGGACTAGCGGGAGGGACCTACGAGCAGTACTTC
j_gene: TRBJ2-2; v_gene: TRBV5-1; abundance: -; d_gene: -; CDR3aa: CASRASATNTGELFF; CDR3nt: TGCGCCAGCCGTGCTAGCGCTACGAACACCGGGGAGCTGTTTTTT
j_gene: TRBJ2-3; v_gene: TRBV6-1; abundance: -; d_gene: -; CDR3aa: CASSKTIADTQYF; CDR3nt: TGTGCCAGCAGCAAAACAATCGCAGATACGCAGTATTTT
j_gene: TRBJ2-7; v_gene: TRBV10-2; abundance: -; d_gene: TRBD2; CDR3aa: CASSDFAGGLSYEQYF; CDR3nt: TGCGCCAGCAGTGACTTTGCGGGGGGCCTCTCCTACGAGCAGTACTTC
j_gene: TRBJ2-3; v_gene: TRBV14; abundance: -; d_gene: -; CDR3aa: CASRQLSGTDAQYF; CDR3nt: TGTGCCAGCAGACAACTTAGCGGTACAGATGCGCAGTATTTT
j_gene: TRBJ2-4; v_gene: TRBV28; abundance: -; d_gene: TRBD2; CDR3aa: CASSRLAGGIAKNIQYF; CDR3nt: TGTGCCAGCAGTAGGCTAGCGGGGGGAATAGCCAAAAACATTCAGTACTTC
j_gene: TRBJ2-7; v_gene: TRBV28; abundance: -; d_gene: -; CDR3aa: CASSSSGTVYEQYF; CDR3nt: TGTGCCAGCAGTTCCTCCGGGACTGTTTACGAGCAGTACTTC
j_gene: TRBJ2-3; v_gene: TRBV6-4; abundance: -; d_gene: TRBD2; CDR3aa: CASSVRLAGSTDTQYF; CDR3nt: TGTGCCAGCAGTGTAAGACTAGCGGGGAGCACAGATACGCAGTATTTT
j_gene: TRBJ2-7; v_gene: TRBV2; abundance: -; d_gene: -; CDR3aa: CASSVAAGSYEQYF; CDR3nt: TGTGCCAGCAGCGTAGCGGCGGGCTCCTACGAGCAGTACTTC
j_gene: TRBJ1-2; v_gene: TRBV28; abundance: -; d_gene: -; CDR3aa: CASSWTEGYGYTF; CDR3nt: TGTGCCAGCAGTTGGACAGAGGGCTATGGCTACACCTTC
j_gene: TRBJ2-7; v_gene: TRBV30; abundance: -; d_gene: -; CDR3aa: CAWRWGDEQYF; CDR3nt: TGTGCCTGGAGGTGGGGGGACGAGCAGTACTTC
j_gene: TRBJ2-7; v_gene: TRBV4-2; abundance: -; d_gene: TRBD1; CDR3aa: CASSQDPGQTYEQYF; CDR3nt: TGTGCCAGCAGCCAAGATCCGGGACAGACCTACGAGCAGTACTTC
j_gene: TRBJ2-3; v_gene: TRBV5-1; abundance: -; d_gene: -; CDR3aa: CASSLVASPDTQYF; CDR3nt: TGCGCCAGCAGCTTGGTCGCTAGCCCAGATACGCAGTATTTT
j_gene: TRBJ2-1; v_gene: TRBV4-2; abundance: few; d_gene: -; CDR3aa: CASSPSPSLEQFF; CDR3nt: TGTGCCAGCAGCCCCTCCCCCTCCCTTGAGCAGTTCTTC
j_gene: TRBJ1-3; v_gene: TRBV9; abundance: -; d_gene: TRBD1; CDR3aa: CASSVSAGGTGNTIYF; CDR3nt: TGTGCCAGCAGCGTATCGGCAGGGGGTACTGGAAACACCATATATTTT
j_gene: TRBJ2-7; v_gene: TRBV5-1; abundance: -; d_gene: TRBD1; CDR3aa: CASSTDRAYEQYF; CDR3nt: TGCGCCAGCAGCACAGACAGGGCCTACGAGCAGTACTTC
j_gene: TRBJ2-5; v_gene: TRBV7-7; abundance: -; d_gene: TRBD2; CDR3aa: CASSFNGGAEETQYF; CDR3nt: TGTGCTAGCAGCTTTAACGGGGGGGCCGAAGAGACCCAGTACTTC
j_gene: TRBJ2-5; v_gene: TRBV19; abundance: -; d_gene: -; CDR3aa: CASRPRASRLLGETQYF; CDR3nt: TGTGCCAGTAGACCAAGGGCTAGCCGCCTTTTAGGAGAGACCCAGTACTTC
j_gene: TRBJ2-3; v_gene: TRBV27; abundance: once; d_gene: TRBD2; CDR3aa: CASSLGTSGSWTDTQYF; CDR3nt: TGTGCCAGCAGTTTGGGGACTAGCGGGAGCTGGACAGATACGCAGTATTTT
j_gene: TRBJ2-2; v_gene: TRBV9; abundance: -; d_gene: TRBD2; CDR3aa: CASSVDGTSGANTGELFF; CDR3nt: TGTGCCAGCAGCGTAGATGGGACTAGCGGGGCAAACACCGGGGAGCTGTTTTTT
j_gene: TRBJ1-2; v_gene: TRBV9; abundance: few; d_gene: TRBD1; CDR3aa: CASSARDRATMNYGYTF; CDR3nt: TGTGCCAGCAGCGCCCGGGACAGGGCTACTATGAACTATGGCTACACCTTC
j_gene: TRBJ1-1; v_gene: TRBV11-3; abundance: -; d_gene: -; CDR3aa: CASSLYASHEAFF; CDR3nt: TGTGCCAGCAGCCTATACGCCTCTCATGAAGCTTTCTTT
j_gene: TRBJ2-7; v_gene: TRBV28; abundance: -; d_gene: -; CDR3aa: CASSAYSYEQYF; CDR3nt: TGTGCCAGCAGTGCGTACTCCTACGAGCAGTACTTC
j_gene: TRBJ2-7; v_gene: TRBV27; abundance: -; d_gene: -; CDR3aa: CASSRTGNRIYEQYF; CDR3nt: TGTGCCAGCAGTAGAACAGGGAATAGGATCTACGAGCAGTACTTC